This T cell receptor beta chain emerged from a study of cytomegalovirus exposure and HLA in healthy donors. Study-wide results and caveats: TCR beta V- and J-gene trimming, according to a later analysis, was linked to a missense DCLRE1C variant. Several V segments, TRBV6-2 and TRBV6-3 among them, could not be told apart and were dropped. CMV serostatus stood as the only immune exposure information on hand.

About this clone itself: Antigen unknown.

A multiplex PCR was run with 60 Vbeta primers and 13 Jbeta primers. This table comes from immunoSEQ multiplex PCR, and its TCRdb copy is limited to in-frame clones, with some not included. The table lists more than 250,000 clones, 70% to 90% of them singletons, with 2% to 3% in the top ten. This CDR3 is 14 amino acids long. In germline, CDR1 is MNHEY, CDR2 SMNVEV (reference sequence). V lost 4 bases to trimming and J lost 6 bases, with 15 bases between them. The source of this sequence is a woman between 18 and 30 years old in good health and CMV-seronegative. This chain joins TRBV27 and TRBJ2-5; D is possibly TRBD2 (7 bases). The sample comprised PBMCs. CDR3 DNA sequence: TGTGCCAGCAGTTCCCCCGGGGGGCAGAAGACCCAGTACTTC. Its protein product is CASSSPGGQKTQYF.